These 23 T cell receptor beta chains share one sample of origin, sequenced in a study of blood T cell repertoires in COVID-19. The table came from immunoSEQ multiplex PCR; TCRdb's copy has only in-frame clones and leaves some out. In the table there are 250,000 or so clones, 80% to 90% of which are singletons. Sequencing was performed on peripheral blood. The receptors shown here come from a woman aged 40 to 50 who had recovered from COVID-19.

This clone was seen a few times. The chain joins TRBV12-5 to TRBJ2-1; TRBD2 matches 11 bases. CDR3 length equals 16 residues. Germline-derived CDR1 and CDR2 are LGHNT and FRNRAP. Losses at the gene ends were 0 bases for V and 7 bases for J; bases not matched to a gene: 5. In nucleotides, the CDR3 is TGTGCTAGTGGTTTGGTTCGGGCTAGCGGGGGGAATGAGCAGTTCTTC. It encodes CASGLVRASGGNEQFF.

This clone is a singleton in its sample. The chain carries TRBV3-1 (or the pseudogene TRBV3-2) and TRBJ1-1, with a tentative D call TRBD1 (6 bases). The CDR3 runs to 14 residues. V was clipped by 4 bases and J by 1 base, with 10 bases between them. In germline, CDR1 is LGHDT, CDR2 YNNKEL (reference sequence). CDR3 in amino acids: CASSPLGGNTEAFF. The CDR3 DNA is TGTGCCAGCAGCCCCCTAGGGGGGAACACTGAAGCTTTCTTT.

The chain is built from TRBV28 and TRBJ1-4, with 12 bases identical to TRBD1. This CDR3 is 16 amino acids long. V was clipped by 3 bases and J by 7 bases; unmatched bases: 6. Germline V gives CDR1 MDHEN, CDR2 SYDVKM. CDR3 DNA: TGTGCCAGCAGTTTGATACCGGGACAGGGGGCTGAAAAACTGTTTTTT. Translating it yields CASSLIPGQGAEKLFF.

The J gene is TRBJ1-3, the V gene TRBV6-5; 7 bases align to TRBD1. After removal of 7 bases from V and 4 bases from J, the junction contained 7 bases not matched to a gene. This CDR3 has 14 amino acids. CDR1 and CDR2 from the germline V gene are MNHEY and SVGAGI. The CDR3 protein is CASMNRGYGNTIYF. Here the CDR3 DNA reads TGTGCCAGCATGAACAGGGGATACGGAAACACCATATATTTT.

The rearrangement uses TRBV4-3 and TRBJ2-5; possible D gene TRBD2, 6 bases. The V gene's germline CDR1 is LGHNA and CDR2 YSLEER. V shed 0 bases and J shed 1 base, with 15 bases lying between them. The length of the CDR3 is 17 residues. The CDR3 sequence: CASSQESAGRPQETQYF. CDR3 DNA sequence: TGCGCCAGCAGCCAAGAATCCGCGGGGCGACCCCAAGAGACCCAGTACTTC.

J is TRBJ1-1 and V is TRBV5-1, with D maybe TRBD1 (6 bases). Trimming removed 3 bases at V and 5 bases at J, with 14 bases between. The CDR3 is 14 residues long. CDR1 is SGHRS, CDR2 YFSETQ, per germline. CDR3: CASSSGQPETEAFF. The CDR3 DNA follows: TGCGCCAGCAGCTCCGGACAGCCAGAGACTGAAGCTTTCTTT.

V and J are TRBV6-5 and TRBJ2-2, with a weak D call TRBD2 (6 bases). CDR3 size: 15 residues. Trimming pared 6 bases from V and 1 base from J, leaving 12 bases between. CDR1 is MNHEY, CDR2 SVGAGI, per germline. In DNA form, the CDR3 reads TGTGCCAGCAGGGGAGGAAGCGGGAACACCGGGGAGCTGTTTTTT. As protein: CASRGGSGNTGELFF.

The V call is TRBV5-6, the J call TRBJ2-7; maybe TRBD1 (5 bases). Germline CDR1 reads SGHDT; CDR2 reads YYEEEE. The CDR3 runs to 13 residues. V shed 0 bases and J shed 3 bases, with 7 bases lying between them. In DNA, the CDR3 is TGTGCCAGCAGCTTGGGCAGGGTCTACGAGCAGTACTTC. It yields the protein CASSLGRVYEQYF. The full variable domain, rest sourced from reference TRBV5-6 and TRBJ2-7, is DAGVTQSPTHLIKTRGQQVTLRCSPKSGHDTVSWYQQALGQGPQFIFQYYEEEERQRGNFPDRFSGHQFPNYSSELNVNALLLGDSALYLCASSLGRVYEQYFGPGTRLTVT.

V and J are TRBV10-3 and TRBJ2-7, with D hard to call. Germline V gene lookup returns CDR1 ENHRY and CDR2 SYGVKD. The ends were cut back, 0 bases at V and 6 bases at J, with 6 bases in the middle. The CDR3 covers 12 residues. The CDR3 region has the DNA TGTGCCATCAGTGAGTCCCCCCTCGAGCAGTACTTC. Its protein product is CAISESPLEQYF.

The chain carries TRBV2 and TRBJ2-3; TRBD1 agrees at 8 bases. Germline V CDR1 and CDR2: SNHLY, FYNNEI. V gave up 3 bases and J gave up 4 bases; unmatched junction bases: 6. The CDR3 length is 15 residues. The DNA of the CDR3 is TGTGCCAGCAGTGACGGGGCAGGGGGCCCAGATACGCAGTATTTT. Translating it yields CASSDGAGGPDTQYF.

The chain has TRBV11-3 and TRBJ1-1; D unresolved. Germline CDR1 is SGHNT and CDR2 is YENEEA. V was cut by 6 bases and J by 2 bases, with 10 bases left in between. This CDR3 region has 13 residues. In DNA form, the CDR3 reads TGTGCCAGCAGACTTTACTCAAACACTGAAGCTTTCTTT. Amino acids: CASRLYSNTEAFF. The whole variable domain, filled in from reference TRBV11-3 and TRBJ1-1, reads EAGVVQSPRYKIIEKKQPVAFWCNPISGHNTLYWYLQNLGQGPELLIRYENEEAVDDSQLPKDRFSAERLKGVDSTLKIQPAELGDSAVYLCASRLYSNTEAFFGQGTRLTVV.

V usage is TRBV18 and J usage is TRBJ2-3; 10 nucleotides agree with TRBD2. The J segment lost 4 bases and the V segment lost 5 bases, leaving 9 bases of the junction unmatched. The germline gives CDR1 KGHSH, CDR2 LQKENI. The CDR3 consists of 16 residues. The CDR3 protein is CASSSSGTSAADTQYF. As DNA, the CDR3 is TGTGCCAGCTCATCCTCCGGGACTAGCGCGGCAGATACGCAGTATTTT.

This clone occurred a few times. The chain is built from TRBV5-8 and TRBJ1-6; D gene uncertain. V was pared by 4 bases and J by 8 bases, with 22 bases between. CDR1 SGHTS and CDR2 YDEGEE come from the germline V gene. The CDR3 covers 17 residues. The CDR3, as DNA: TGTGCCAGCAGCAAGGGAGAGGTGGACTGGGTTGATTCACCCCTCCACTTT. This codes for CASSKGEVDWVDSPLHF.

This sequence joins TRBV5-1 and TRBJ1-2, with D possibly being TRBD1 (5 bases). This CDR3 region has 16 residues. Germline assignment: CDR1 SGHRS and CDR2 YFSETQ. Between the trimmed V and J ends, which lost 1 base and 6 bases, there was a span of 19 bases. CDR3 region: CASSLNTQEGSNGYTF. CDR3 DNA: TGCGCCAGCAGCTTGAACACACAGGAGGGGAGTAATGGCTACACCTTC.

The rearrangement joins TRBV4-1 to TRBJ2-7; the D gene is possibly TRBD2 (5 bases). The germline CDR1 and CDR2 sequences are MGHRA and YSYEKL. This CDR3 has 14 residues. The germline V and J ends were trimmed by 3 bases and 4 bases, with 13 bases remaining between them. CDR3 nucleotide sequence: TGCGCCAGCAGCCATCGCAATGGCGGGTACGAGCAGTACTTC. Encoded protein: CASSHRNGGYEQYF.

The chain carries TRBV5-1 and TRBJ2-5; TRBD2 matches at 8 bases. V was pared by 4 bases and J by 4 bases, with 6 bases of the junction left unmatched. From germline, CDR1 is SGHRS and CDR2 YFSETQ. CDR3 length: 14 amino acids. The CDR3 protein is CASSPRGGPETQYF. In DNA, the CDR3 is TGCGCCAGCAGCCCCCGGGGGGGCCCAGAGACCCAGTACTTC.

The CDR3 protein is CASSLLGQGAGEQYF. For the CDR3, the DNA is TGTGCCAGCAGCTTACTGGGACAGGGGGCCGGCGAGCAGTACTTC. The chain uses TRBV7-2 and TRBJ2-7; 12 bases match TRBD1. Looked up from germline, CDR1 is SGHTA and CDR2 is FQGNSA. The V gene end was trimmed by 2 bases and the J gene end by 6 bases; junction bases not matched to a gene: 5. The CDR3 is 15 amino acids. Drawing the rest from reference TRBV7-2 and TRBJ2-7, the complete variable domain is GAGVSQSPSNKVTEKGKDVELRCDPISGHTALYWYRQSLGQGLEFLIYFQGNSAPDKSGLPSDRFSAERTGGSVSTLTIQRTQQEDSAVYLCASSLLGQGAGEQYFGPGTRLTVT.

The V and J genes are TRBV7-9 and TRBJ1-1, with D possibly TRBD1 on 6 matching bases. The CDR3 spans 14 residues. Germline CDR1 reads SEHNR; CDR2 reads FQNEAQ (reference sequence). V lost 2 bases, J lost 5 bases, and 12 bases lay in between. CDR3 amino acids: CASSLSGAETEAFF. DNA of the CDR3: TGTGCCAGCAGCTTATCAGGGGCAGAGACTGAAGCTTTCTTT.

Concerning this clone: Other DNA variants within this sample encode the same CDR3. J is TRBJ1-1 and V is TRBV5-6, with D unresolved. CDR3 length: 15 residues. V was shortened by 0 bases and J by 1 base, with 10 bases between the two germline ends. Germline lookup yields CDR1 SGHDT and CDR2 YYEEEE. CDR3 residues: CASSLDPRGNTEAFF. The CDR3 DNA reads TGTGCCAGCAGCTTGGACCCCCGCGGGAACACTGAAGCTTTCTTT.

The CDR3 DNA follows: TGCGCCAGCAGCCCGGATAGCGGGCACTCTACCTACAATGAGCAGTTCTTC. As protein: CASSPDSGHSTYNEQFF. The chain couples TRBV5-1 to TRBJ2-1, with 7 bases aligning to TRBD2. The J segment lost 2 bases and the V segment lost 4 bases, leaving 12 bases of the junction unmatched. The CDR3 is made up of 17 amino acids. The germline gives CDR1 SGHRS, CDR2 YFSETQ.

V and J are TRBV19 and TRBJ2-3; 10 nucleotides match TRBD1. With V trimmed by 5 bases and J by 4 bases, 6 bases remained unmatched. The CDR3 has 15 residues. The V gene's germline CDR1 is LNHDA and CDR2 SQIVND (reference sequence). DNA for the CDR3: TGTGCCAGTAGTGGGGGACAGGGGATCGCAGATACGCAGTATTTT. Translating gives CASSGGQGIADTQYF.

Here the CDR3 reads CASSSVTGGNTEAFF. The CDR3 bases are TGCGCCAGCAGCTCTGTGACAGGGGGAAACACTGAAGCTTTCTTT. The chain combines TRBV5-1 with TRBJ1-1; TRBD1 agrees at 9 bases. V lost 3 bases to trimming and J lost 2 bases; unmatched junction nucleotides: 5. Germline V gene data show CDR1 as SGHRS and CDR2 as YFSETQ. The CDR3 is 15 residues long.

This chain joins TRBV5-1 and TRBJ2-3; 9 bases align to TRBD1. CDR1 and CDR2 from the germline V gene are SGHRS and YFSETQ. This CDR3 contains 15 residues. V lost 3 bases to trimming and J lost 1 base; unmatched junction nucleotides: 3. CDR3 nucleotides: TGCGCCAGCAGCTCGGGACAGGGAGGCACAGATACGCAGTATTTT. Protein product: CASSSGQGGTDTQYF. Combining the CDR3 with reference TRBV5-1 and TRBJ2-3 gives the whole variable domain KAGVTQTPRYLIKTRGQQVTLSCSPISGHRSVSWYQQTPGQGLQFLFEYFSETQRNKGNFPGRFSGRQFSNSRSEMNVSTLELGDSALYLCASSSGQGGTDTQYFGPGTRLTVL.